The count of the clone carrying this TCR beta chain is one. These data come from a study of shared clonotypes between healthy human individuals. Trimming shortened V by 4 bases and J by 5 bases, and 14 bases separated the two germline ends. The CDR3 sequence is 15 residues long. The germline gives CDR1 MGHRA, CDR2 YSYEKL. Sequenced by immunoSEQ multiplex PCR; TCRdb stores in-frame clones only, minus some. The sample lists around 2.1 million clones, about 92% occurring once. CD45RO negativity and positive selection for CCR7 defined naive CD8 cells, a population that excluded terminally differentiated effector memory CD45RA+ cells.

The clonotype was recovered from a man between 18 and 29 years old in good health. Some clones in this sample may be carry-over from other donors' samples. The chain carries TRBV4-1 and TRBJ2-2; possible D gene TRBD1, 6 bases. What was sequenced was naive CD8+ T cells from PBMCs. The CDR3 reads CASSPYRVRTGELFF. Here the CDR3 DNA reads TGCGCCAGCAGCCCATACAGGGTGCGGACCGGGGAGCTGTTTTTT.